Below, 17 T cell receptor beta chains from the same sample are listed, as sequenced in a study of blood T cell repertoires in COVID-19. Profiling relied on immunoSEQ multiplex PCR, and the TCRdb table lists in-frame clones only, not all of them. The repertoire holds 210,000 or so clones, approximately 91% seen once, with about 5% in the top ten. Sequencing used peripheral blood. These receptor sequences come from a woman aged 40 to 50 with acute or convalescent COVID-19.

The chain uses TRBV24-1 and TRBJ1-1, with 11 bases aligning to TRBD1. Germline V gene lookup returns CDR1 KGHDR and CDR2 SFDVKD. This CDR3 is 15 amino acids long. Trimming took 7 bases from V and 2 from J; bases not matched to a gene: 5. For the CDR3, the DNA is TGTGCCACCAGAGGCGGACAGGGGGCAAACACTGAAGCTTTCTTT. It encodes CATRGGQGANTEAFF.

The V and J genes are TRBV6-5 and TRBJ1-6, with 8 bases lining up with TRBD1. Germline assignment: CDR1 MNHEY and CDR2 SVGAGI. V shed 4 bases, J shed 5 bases, and the junction held 7 bases outside the gene matches. The CDR3 sequence is 16 residues long. The CDR3 DNA sequence: TGTGCCAGCAGTTTAGAAGGACAGGGTCATAATTCACCCCTCCACTTT. Amino acids: CASSLEGQGHNSPLHF.

The chain uses TRBV27 and TRBJ2-1; 12 bases fit TRBD2. CDR3 size: 16 residues. Per the germline V gene, CDR1 is MNHEY and CDR2 is SMNVEV (reference sequence). The V gene end was trimmed by 7 bases and the J gene end by 4 bases; junction bases not matched to a gene: 8. DNA of the CDR3: TGTGCCAGCATCCCTTGGCTAGCGGGGGGGTACAATGAGCAGTTCTTC. It translates to CASIPWLAGGYNEQFF.

The chain is built from TRBV6-5 and TRBJ2-1; 10 bases agree with TRBD1. CDR1 and CDR2 (germline): MNHEY, SVGAGI. CDR3 length: 15 amino acids. Unmatched junction bases numbered 6, after V lost 6 bases and J lost 4 bases. CDR3 DNA: TGTGCCAGCAGGACCGGGACAGGGGAGTACAATGAGCAGTTCTTC. This codes for CASRTGTGEYNEQFF.

The chain joins TRBV2 to TRBJ2-7; 9 bases match TRBD1. V gave up 4 bases and J gave up 2 bases; unmatched junction bases: 3. Germline V lookup: CDR1 SNHLY, CDR2 FYNNEI. The CDR3 spans 14 residues. The CDR3 sequence: CASSGGQGPYEQYV. In DNA form, the CDR3 reads TGTGCCAGCAGTGGGGGACAGGGTCCCTACGAGCAGTACGTC.

The V and J genes are TRBV6-6 and TRBJ1-5, with D possibly TRBD1 on 6 matching bases. Deletions cut 6 bases from V and 4 bases from J, with 10 bases between. The CDR3 spans 13 residues. Germline V gene data show CDR1 as MNHNY and CDR2 as SVGAGI (reference sequence). The CDR3 protein is CASRFTGNQPQHF. CDR3 nucleotides: TGTGCCAGCAGATTTACAGGGAATCAGCCCCAGCATTTT.

The CDR3 here is CASSHIDTEAFF. For the CDR3, the DNA is TGTGCCAGCAGTCATATTGACACTGAAGCTTTCTTT. This chain joins TRBV6-6 and TRBJ1-1; no firm D call. This CDR3 comprises 12 residues. V lost 5 bases and J 3 bases, leaving 7 bases between the germline ends. Looked up from germline, CDR1 is MNHNY and CDR2 is SVGAGI (reference sequence).

The chain carries TRBV10-1 and TRBJ2-5; D not resolved. Germline V gene data show CDR1 as WNHNN and CDR2 as SYGVQD (reference sequence). The CDR3 consists of 16 residues. The V end lost 6 bases, the J end lost 1 base, and 18 bases lay between the germline ends. The CDR3 region is CASRFCTRAIQETQYF. Here the CDR3 DNA reads TGCGCCAGCAGGTTTTGTACGCGAGCCATCCAAGAGACCCAGTACTTC.

For the CDR3, the DNA is TGTGCCAGCAGCTTAGACGCGGGGAGAGAGACCCAGTACTTC. Residues: CASSLDAGRETQYF. This sequence joins TRBV11-2 and TRBJ2-5; tentative D call: TRBD2 (6 bases). The ends were cut back, 0 bases at V and 4 bases at J, with 9 bases in the middle. Germline CDR1 and CDR2: SGHAT and FQNNGV. This CDR3 comprises 14 residues.

V gene TRBV5-1 combines with J gene TRBJ2-1, with 7 positions matching TRBD2. This CDR3 has 16 residues. The V gene end was trimmed by 3 bases and the J gene end by 9 bases; junction bases not matched to a gene: 15. Germline CDR1 is SGHRS and CDR2 is YFSETQ. CDR3 bases: TGCGCCAGCAGCTGGATAGCAGGTCGGGGGGTTGGTGAGCAGTTCTTC. Translating it yields CASSWIAGRGVGEQFF.

The V and J genes are TRBV7-9 and TRBJ1-2; perhaps TRBD1 as D (5 bases). The germline V gene has CDR1 SEHNR and CDR2 FQNEAQ (reference sequence). The V and J ends lost 5 bases and 7 bases respectively, with 11 bases between them. The CDR3 is 12 amino acids. The CDR3 DNA follows: TGTGCCAGCAGCACAGGCATAGTTGGCTACACCTTC. Protein sequence: CASSTGIVGYTF.

This rearrangement joins TRBV27 to TRBJ2-3; 7 nucleotides match TRBD2. V shed 8 bases, J shed 3 bases, and the junction held 11 bases outside the gene matches. The CDR3 consists of 15 residues. The V gene's germline CDR1 is MNHEY and CDR2 SMNVEV (reference sequence). CDR3 in amino acids: CASDQRGGATDTQYF. CDR3 nucleotide sequence: TGTGCCAGCGATCAGCGGGGCGGGGCGACAGATACGCAGTATTTT.

This chain connects TRBV11-1 to TRBJ2-1; 10 bases align to TRBD1. Germline loops: CDR1 SGHAT, CDR2 FQDESV (reference sequence). The V segment lost 0 bases and the J segment 3 bases; nucleotides outside the gene matches: 2. This CDR3 is 16 amino acids long. In DNA form, the CDR3 reads TGTGCCAGCAGCTTAGCGGGACAGGGGCTCTACAATGAGCAGTTCTTC. Its protein is CASSLAGQGLYNEQFF.

The V and J genes are TRBV4-2 and TRBJ2-3; TRBD2 agrees at 11 bases. Germline V gene lookup returns CDR1 LGHNA and CDR2 YNFKEQ. The CDR3 is 17 amino acids. The J segment lost 5 bases and the V segment lost 4 bases, leaving 11 bases of the junction unmatched. CDR3 residues: CASSLNVAGGPEDTQYF. The CDR3 region has the DNA TGTGCCAGCAGCCTCAATGTAGCGGGGGGGCCGGAAGATACGCAGTATTTT.

The chain is built from TRBV24-1 and TRBJ2-1, with 10 bases that match TRBD1. This CDR3 is 14 amino acids long. V dropped 8 bases and J dropped 8; count of bases not matched to a gene: 8. CDR1 and CDR2 (germline): KGHDR, SFDVKD. The CDR3 DNA follows: TGTGCCACCAAAGGGACAGGGGTCGGCGATGAGCAGTTCTTC. It is translated as CATKGTGVGDEQFF.

The chain links TRBV6-5 to TRBJ1-5; 8 bases fit TRBD1. V gave up 6 bases and J gave up 1 base; unmatched junction bases: 5. CDR3 size: 15 residues. Germline V gene data show CDR1 as MNHEY and CDR2 as SVGAGI. Here the CDR3 reads CASRARDRSNQPQHF. As DNA, the CDR3 is TGTGCCAGCAGGGCCCGGGACAGGAGCAATCAGCCCCAGCATTTT.

The rearrangement links TRBV6-6 to TRBJ1-1; 7 bases are a match to TRBD1. J gave up 7 bases and V 4 bases, and 9 bases lay outside the gene matches. Per the germline V gene, CDR1 is MNHNY and CDR2 is SVGAGI (reference sequence). This CDR3 contains 14 residues. The chain's CDR3 is CASSSTGTASEAFF. The CDR3 DNA reads TGTGCCAGCAGTTCAACCGGGACAGCCAGTGAAGCTTTCTTT.